This T cell receptor beta chain emerged from a study of T cell responses to AZD1222 COVID-19 vaccine. Germline CDR1 KGHSH, CDR2 LQKENI. Trimming cost V 6 bases and J 3 bases; bases outside gene matches: 8. The CDR3 length is 14 residues. Only in-frame clones appear in the TCRdb table, and some are missing; sequencing was by immunoSEQ multiplex PCR. The repertoire includes some 79,000 clones, around 82% of them detected once, and about 51% sits in the top ten. For this clone: The antigen is not known.

General study results and limits: Repertoires were obtained only post-peak T cell response.

The origin of this receptor is an adult who received the AZD1222 COVID-19 vaccine. The chain joins TRBV18 to TRBJ2-7; 7 nucleotides agree with TRBD1. The sequencing here drew on peripheral blood, taken 28 days after the second AZD1222 dose. CDR3 DNA: TGTGCCAGCTCCCCGGGACAGACCTACTACGAGCAGTACTTC. Its translation: CASSPGQTYYEQYF.